This T cell receptor beta chain was observed in a study of CD8+ T cells in alopecia areata. Notes on the study in general: Sequencing of scalp tissue also captures the resident alphabeta T cells of normal skin.

Per the germline V gene, CDR1 is MGHDK and CDR2 is SYGVNS. Unmatched junction bases numbered 8, after V lost 4 bases and J lost 3 bases. This CDR3 has 15 residues. Sequencing relied on a cDNA template that was reverse transcribed from extracted RNA. This table comes from immunoSEQ multiplex PCR, and its TCRdb copy is limited to in-frame clones, with some not included. The sample includes about 190,000 clones, 60% seen only once; the top ten take around 0.92%. Documented treatment: oral pan-JAK inhibitor, 5-10 mg twice daily. A word on this clone: Antigen specificity is unknown.

The receptor was derived from a human donor with alopecia areata. The sample was CD4+ T cells sorted from blood, taken at week 24, from a patient treated with tofacitinib. The chain couples TRBV25-1 to TRBJ2-7; 8 bases map to TRBD1. The chain's CDR3 is CASSGDRPNHYEQYF. CDR3 DNA sequence: TGTGCCAGCAGTGGGGACAGGCCGAATCACTACGAGCAGTACTTC.